This T cell receptor (beta chain) was profiled in a study of shared T cell receptors in the human thymus (dated by TCRdb to the early 2020s). About the study as a whole: The study investigated the way shared, self-reactive T-cell receptor alpha chains are produced in the human thymus.

The method behind the library was the immunoSEQ multiplex PCR assay. What TCRdb holds here is the immuneACCESS table cut down to in-frame rearrangements. Part of the clones is not present; checked against another copy, under half of the missing clones reflect an unresolved V gene, and the others are unexplained. Recorded for this sample are 500,000 to 550,000 clones; more than 75% of them occurred a single time. The ten biggest clones cover more than 0.01% of the sample. Comment on this clone: This receptor's antigen is unknown. Per-base qualities were not stored, and no clone one base away is much larger.

Unmatched junction bases come to 7, with V trimmed by 1 base and J by 5 bases. The cysteine opens and the phenylalanine closes a CDR3 of 16 amino acids. CDR3 DNA is the only sequence kept; it has 48 bases, read in frame from the first base. As encoded in the germline V gene, CDR1 is SNHLY while CDR2 is FYNNEI. This sample was shared with a second study, whose subject was human thymus T cells. The second study reports: The donors were immunologically healthy infants in Finland who had open corrective cardiac surgery for congenital heart defects. Thymus tissue was obtained as surgical resects removed during corrective cardiac surgery. Both the thymic and the peripheral blood repertoires appeared to show biased V and J gene segment usage. The related research found that thymic TCR repertoires overlapped highly between unrelated individuals. The study used about 8 infant thymus samples plus four related peripheral blood samples to characterize TCR alpha and beta repertoires. The infant donors were about 7 to 250 days old, and the cohort included six or seven males and two females. Thymocytes were mechanically released from the tissue and were stored as pellets of 10-30 million cells at -70 degrees C. A QIAsymphony instrument was used to extract genomic DNA from frozen cell pellets. TCRB and TCRAD loci were amplified from a standardized quantity of quality-controlled genomic DNA using the immunoSEQ multiplex PCR assay. The V(D)J region was spanned by amplicons of a length sufficient to cover the CDR3 and to identify V and J genes. The amplicons were sequenced on an Illumina platform via the commercial immunoSEQ service. Primer bias and sequencing errors were corrected as previously described, and TCRAD and TCRB were defined on the basis of the IMGT database. Repertoires were analysed with immunoSEQ Analyzer 3.0 and VDJTools, covering basic statistics, V/J segment usage, diversity estimates, rarefaction and pairwise overlap. Diversity was estimated with Chao1, ChaoE, Efron-Thisted, Shannon and inverse Simpson indices, and also on datasets down-sampled to the smallest sample. Repertoire overlap was assessed by strict matching of CDR3 nucleotide sequence, V gene and J gene, and clustering was done by Jaccard-based multidimensional scaling. On average, thymus samples gave 650,000 to 1,000,000 unique TCRB clonotypes, whereas blood samples gave 80,000 to 85,000.

The TCR comes from a boy younger than two with a congenital heart defect. Donor details come from another sample of the same person, matched by shared clones. This chain joins TRBV2 to TRBJ2-3; the central 9 bases match TRBD2. The source material was thymocytes. The CDR3 region: CASSEGEGSGRDTQYF. The DNA sequence follows: TGTGCCAGCAGTGAAGGGGAGGGTAGCGGGAGAGATACGCAGTATTTT.